This TCR beta chain was documented in a study of cytomegalovirus exposure and HLA in healthy donors (dated by TCRdb to 2016 to 2017). Regarding the complete study: An earlier analysis of approximately 640 of the donors reported 250 to 350 Gb of sequence data and around 120 million unique TCR beta sequences from approximately 180 million T cells. HLA typing included class I and class II loci at four-digit resolution. Roughly 300 gigabases of sequencing data and around 80 million unique TCR sequences made up an early release that covered around 640 HLA-typed donors. The study aimed to test whether signatures of past pathogen exposure could be identified by cataloging public T cell receptors. Donor age, sex, ethnicity and CMV serostatus were compiled alongside the repertoire data. Four or five DR-DQ haplotypes were treated as single units for association and clustering because of strong linkage in the cohort. Of the roughly 410 genotyped donors, approximately 80% were placed in the genetic ancestry cluster associated with self-reported Caucasian donors. A later analysis re-analyzed previously published TCR beta repertoires from about 600 donors and added high-resolution HLA genotyping to study TCR occurrence patterns. The T cell repertoires of some 700 subjects were profiled by immunosequencing and related to cytomegalovirus serostatus. An earlier analysis of around 580 of the donors used high-throughput TCR beta sequencing to judge whether each TCR beta V gene segment behaved as functional or pseudogenic. Among a few hundred genotyped donors of the cohort, an average of about 240,000 unique TCR beta nucleotide sequences were sequenced per donor, approximately 20% of them non-productive. Genome-wide SNP genotypes for about 60% of the roughly 700 donors were used in a later genetic analysis, which treated that subset as a discovery cohort. Rather than drawing on any new phenotypic data, the later analysis identified candidate immune exposures from TCR beta sequences and the way those sequences occurred across donors. Every repertoire in the discovery cohort had been generated on one and the same sequencing platform. In addition to the first cohort of roughly 670 subjects, a separate validation cohort of 120 different subjects was used. The study combined high-throughput TCR immunosequencing, statistical association of individual TCRs with disease status, and machine learning to predict cytomegalovirus infection status. Typing coverage varied by locus: roughly 629-640 donors for A, B, C, DRB1 and DQB1; approximately 520 for DQA1; about 570 for DPA1; around 490 for DPB1.

The germline V gene (reference sequence) sets CDR1 to SGHNT and CDR2 to YYREEE. V is cut back by 4 bases and J by 2 bases, with 8 bases in the junction unmatched. CDR3 length: 15 amino acids, cysteine to phenylalanine. Only CDR3 DNA remains: 45 bases, in frame from the first base. Results the study describes overall, beyond this receptor: A group of highly shared sequence variants was considered likely to be a technical artifact of the sequencing pipeline. In the study, approximately 160 TCR beta chains were listed as associated with cytomegalovirus. In vitro tests confirmed that a few of the cytomegalovirus-associated TCR beta chains recognize cytomegalovirus antigens. Broadly in line with IMGT annotations, most TCR beta V segments showed up in productive rearrangements about 87% or about 30% of the time in an earlier analysis of under 700 of the donors. Compared with equally common non-associated chains, HLA-associated TCR beta chains in a later analysis were more clonally expanded and had lower generation probabilities. The presence/absence analyses assumed that sequencing depth was roughly uniform across donors, and that assumption may not be true. Seventeen rarely observed V segments, including chromosome 9 orphons, were excluded from the earlier analysis of almost 600 of the donors because counts were too low. Assigning TCR associations to individual alleles was difficult when HLA alleles, especially DR and DQ, strongly co-occurred. In this cohort, only TCR beta chains were sequenced, and detectable features were limited by the absence of alpha or paired-chain data. According to a later analysis, parvovirus B19, influenza, CMV and Epstein-Barr virus appeared linked to several top co-occurrence clusters. A later analysis found that most CMV-associated TCR beta chains appeared HLA-restricted, with HLA associations seemingly driven largely by CMV exposure. The classifier was reported to diagnose cytomegalovirus status with high specificity and sensitivity in both the original and validation cohorts. A further reported finding was that TCR beta sequences accurately predicted the HLA-A and HLA-B alleles for most subjects in the first cohort. The 87-base-pair reads could not distinguish some IMGT-functional V segments, including TRBV6-2 and TRBV6-3, so those segments were excluded. The authors suggested that the approach could potentially be generalized to other disease states and immunological phenotypes. In a later analysis, TCR association rates were found to vary across HLA loci, with the most associated TCRs seen for DRB1 alleles and the fewest for HLA-C alleles. Correlated functional status among segregating V segments might reflect linkage disequilibrium, but an unknown experimental factor could not be ruled out. In a later genetic analysis, fewer N-insertions in productive TCRs were reported among donors in an Asian-associated ancestry cluster than the roughly 640-donor mean. Because HLA typing was unavailable for some donors at each locus, only the typed subset was used in association tests. At a false discovery rate of 0.05, a later analysis linked some 18,000 TCR beta sequences to specific HLA alleles. In a later genetic analysis, a missense DCLRE1C variant was associated with V-gene and J-gene trimming of TCR beta chains, and the association was replicated in an independent cohort. Immune exposure information for the cohort was limited to CMV serostatus. While some public TCRs were present in many individuals, most TCR sequences turned up only very rarely across donors.

The method was the immunoSEQ multiplex PCR assay. For the multiplex PCR, a mixture combining 60 forward primers for TCR Vbeta segments and 13 reverse primers for TCR Jbeta segments was used. Amplification of the CDR3 region of rearranged TCR beta genes was performed with a multiplex PCR assay on genomic DNA. The Illumina HiSeq System was used to sequence the amplified TCR beta libraries as 87-base-pair reads. The paper's data handling went like this. In a later analysis, tens of millions of unique TCR beta chains were counted across the roughly 670 repertoires, and approximately 11 million of these chains were shared by at least two donors. A nearest-neighbor algorithm error-corrected the raw reads and collapsed the reads into unique sequences, merging closely related sequences to remove PCR and sequencing errors. V, D and J gene segments were assigned by aligning CDR3 sequences to IMGT reference sequences. For a sequence to be retained, a match of at least six nucleotides to both a V gene segment and a J gene segment was required. A rearrangement was called productive if the CDR3 had no stop codons and remained in frame with V and J, and every other rearrangement was called non-productive. CDR3 was defined according to IMGT convention as the region running from the second conserved V-encoded cysteine to the conserved J-encoded phenylalanine. The earlier analysis of roughly 590 of the donors excluded any sequence lacking an unambiguous match to a single V gene segment. In an earlier analysis of 587 of the donors, a V segment was called functional when productive rearrangements were above 56.7%, and segregating when the standard deviation between donors exceeded 5%. A statistical classification framework was built for diagnosing cytomegalovirus status from the catalog of TCR beta chain sequences. In a later analysis, TCR nucleotide sequences were compared against IMGT/GENE-DB human TR gene sequences so that V and J genes could be assigned. The TCRdist pipeline was used in a later analysis to assign CDR3 sequences and most-parsimonious VDJ recombination scenarios. In a later analysis, every TCR beta chain was defined by the combination of its CDR3 amino acid sequence and its V-gene family, and reads without a unique V-gene family were dropped. As a way to deal with suspected cross-contamination and a sequencing artifact, a later analysis dropped nearly 600 nucleotide sequences that were highly shared and had low generation probability. In a later analysis, a clonal expansion index was calculated for each public chain from normalized within-repertoire ranks of inferred template counts. In a later analysis, generation probabilities were computed with a VDJ recombination model fitted to out-of-frame rearrangements, and the resulting probabilities were checked against IGoR. Hypergeometric tests were used in a later analysis to score TCR-TCR, TCR-HLA and TCR-CMV co-occurrence, with a repertoire-size bias correction applied to the TCR pairs. To estimate false discovery rates, a later analysis permuted the HLA or CMV assignments 20 times. A later analysis grouped co-occurring TCRs with DBSCAN, adding TCRdist sequence similarity when clustering within HLA-allele-positive subsets. Co-occurrence clustering excluded repertoires with fewer than 30,000 or more than 120,000 public chains, plus five with anomalous nucleotide sharing. The table comes from immuneACCESS by way of TCRdb, which keeps in-frame sequences with V and J called. Part of the clones is missing from these tables; in studies checked, under half for an unresolved V gene and the rest for unknown reasons. That table supplies the V and J calls and clone size; D and trimming were determined from the DNA. The sample table contains under 200,000 clones; only one count was recorded for around 78% of them. Under 2% of the sample is held by the ten biggest clonotypes.

In total, 630 or so healthy bone marrow donors made up the cohort. All cohort members were sampled while nominally healthy, although unrecorded immune exposures were likely present. The donor tested CMV seronegative and was one of the 352 seronegative cohort members. Every donor gave a peripheral blood sample, and the peripheral blood mononuclear cells from that sample were used for TCR beta sequencing. The Qiagen DNeasy Blood Extraction Kit was used to extract genomic DNA from the blood cell samples. On this clone itself: Its antigen has not been determined. Base qualities are missing; no much larger clone stands one base away.

The TCR originated in a man aged 25-45 years in good health and CMV-seronegative. What was sequenced was PBMCs. The chain is assembled from TRBV5-4 and TRBJ1-2, with 7 middle bases fitting TRBD1. The CDR3 sequence is CASSKKMTGNYGYTF. The nucleotide sequence is given as TGTGCCAGCAGCAAAAAGATGACAGGGAACTATGGCTACACCTTC.